This T cell receptor (beta chain) was documented in a study of human T cells and chemical hapten exposure. Study-level background: Minor pooled library volume differences mainly drove per-sample TCR yield variation.

Trimming cost V 1 base and J 4 bases, with 10 bases left between them. The CDR3 consists of 14 residues. The V gene's germline CDR1 is LGHDT and CDR2 YNNKEL (reference sequence). Many counts were recorded for this clonotype. One entry per CDR3 protein, called by TCRdb with MiXCR from the RACE reads. The table records about 400,000 distinct CDR3 sequences, 6% to 7% of them present only once. Noted time point: patch test 2, 6 weeks after DPC sensitization. The treatment: therapeutic diphenylcyclopropenone sensitization with weekly scalp DPC. The chain is built from TRBV3-1 and TRBJ1-1, with D possibly matching TRBD1 (6 bases). The sequence derives from a woman aged 18-35 years with alopecia areata. Some clones in this sample may be carry-over from other donors' samples. Here the sequenced sample was whole blood, taken in connection with sensitization to the hapten diphenylcyclopropenone (DPC). In DNA, the CDR3 is TGTGCCAGCAGCCAAGTGGCAGGGGCCACTGAAGCTTTCTTT. Translating it yields CASSQVAGATEAFF.